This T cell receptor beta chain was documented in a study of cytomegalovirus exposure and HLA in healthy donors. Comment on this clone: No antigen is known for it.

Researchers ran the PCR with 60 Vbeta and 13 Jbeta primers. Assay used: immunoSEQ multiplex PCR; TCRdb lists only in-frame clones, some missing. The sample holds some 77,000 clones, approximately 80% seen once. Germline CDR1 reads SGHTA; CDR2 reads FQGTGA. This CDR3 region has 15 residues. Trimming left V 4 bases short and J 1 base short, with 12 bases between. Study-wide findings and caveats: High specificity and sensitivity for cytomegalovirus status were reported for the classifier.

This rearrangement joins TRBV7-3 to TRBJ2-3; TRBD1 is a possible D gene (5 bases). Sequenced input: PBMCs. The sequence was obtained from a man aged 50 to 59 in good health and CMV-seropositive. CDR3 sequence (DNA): TGTGCCAGCAGCTCGGGCCAAGGGGGCACAGATACGCAGTATTTT. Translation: CASSSGQGGTDTQYF.